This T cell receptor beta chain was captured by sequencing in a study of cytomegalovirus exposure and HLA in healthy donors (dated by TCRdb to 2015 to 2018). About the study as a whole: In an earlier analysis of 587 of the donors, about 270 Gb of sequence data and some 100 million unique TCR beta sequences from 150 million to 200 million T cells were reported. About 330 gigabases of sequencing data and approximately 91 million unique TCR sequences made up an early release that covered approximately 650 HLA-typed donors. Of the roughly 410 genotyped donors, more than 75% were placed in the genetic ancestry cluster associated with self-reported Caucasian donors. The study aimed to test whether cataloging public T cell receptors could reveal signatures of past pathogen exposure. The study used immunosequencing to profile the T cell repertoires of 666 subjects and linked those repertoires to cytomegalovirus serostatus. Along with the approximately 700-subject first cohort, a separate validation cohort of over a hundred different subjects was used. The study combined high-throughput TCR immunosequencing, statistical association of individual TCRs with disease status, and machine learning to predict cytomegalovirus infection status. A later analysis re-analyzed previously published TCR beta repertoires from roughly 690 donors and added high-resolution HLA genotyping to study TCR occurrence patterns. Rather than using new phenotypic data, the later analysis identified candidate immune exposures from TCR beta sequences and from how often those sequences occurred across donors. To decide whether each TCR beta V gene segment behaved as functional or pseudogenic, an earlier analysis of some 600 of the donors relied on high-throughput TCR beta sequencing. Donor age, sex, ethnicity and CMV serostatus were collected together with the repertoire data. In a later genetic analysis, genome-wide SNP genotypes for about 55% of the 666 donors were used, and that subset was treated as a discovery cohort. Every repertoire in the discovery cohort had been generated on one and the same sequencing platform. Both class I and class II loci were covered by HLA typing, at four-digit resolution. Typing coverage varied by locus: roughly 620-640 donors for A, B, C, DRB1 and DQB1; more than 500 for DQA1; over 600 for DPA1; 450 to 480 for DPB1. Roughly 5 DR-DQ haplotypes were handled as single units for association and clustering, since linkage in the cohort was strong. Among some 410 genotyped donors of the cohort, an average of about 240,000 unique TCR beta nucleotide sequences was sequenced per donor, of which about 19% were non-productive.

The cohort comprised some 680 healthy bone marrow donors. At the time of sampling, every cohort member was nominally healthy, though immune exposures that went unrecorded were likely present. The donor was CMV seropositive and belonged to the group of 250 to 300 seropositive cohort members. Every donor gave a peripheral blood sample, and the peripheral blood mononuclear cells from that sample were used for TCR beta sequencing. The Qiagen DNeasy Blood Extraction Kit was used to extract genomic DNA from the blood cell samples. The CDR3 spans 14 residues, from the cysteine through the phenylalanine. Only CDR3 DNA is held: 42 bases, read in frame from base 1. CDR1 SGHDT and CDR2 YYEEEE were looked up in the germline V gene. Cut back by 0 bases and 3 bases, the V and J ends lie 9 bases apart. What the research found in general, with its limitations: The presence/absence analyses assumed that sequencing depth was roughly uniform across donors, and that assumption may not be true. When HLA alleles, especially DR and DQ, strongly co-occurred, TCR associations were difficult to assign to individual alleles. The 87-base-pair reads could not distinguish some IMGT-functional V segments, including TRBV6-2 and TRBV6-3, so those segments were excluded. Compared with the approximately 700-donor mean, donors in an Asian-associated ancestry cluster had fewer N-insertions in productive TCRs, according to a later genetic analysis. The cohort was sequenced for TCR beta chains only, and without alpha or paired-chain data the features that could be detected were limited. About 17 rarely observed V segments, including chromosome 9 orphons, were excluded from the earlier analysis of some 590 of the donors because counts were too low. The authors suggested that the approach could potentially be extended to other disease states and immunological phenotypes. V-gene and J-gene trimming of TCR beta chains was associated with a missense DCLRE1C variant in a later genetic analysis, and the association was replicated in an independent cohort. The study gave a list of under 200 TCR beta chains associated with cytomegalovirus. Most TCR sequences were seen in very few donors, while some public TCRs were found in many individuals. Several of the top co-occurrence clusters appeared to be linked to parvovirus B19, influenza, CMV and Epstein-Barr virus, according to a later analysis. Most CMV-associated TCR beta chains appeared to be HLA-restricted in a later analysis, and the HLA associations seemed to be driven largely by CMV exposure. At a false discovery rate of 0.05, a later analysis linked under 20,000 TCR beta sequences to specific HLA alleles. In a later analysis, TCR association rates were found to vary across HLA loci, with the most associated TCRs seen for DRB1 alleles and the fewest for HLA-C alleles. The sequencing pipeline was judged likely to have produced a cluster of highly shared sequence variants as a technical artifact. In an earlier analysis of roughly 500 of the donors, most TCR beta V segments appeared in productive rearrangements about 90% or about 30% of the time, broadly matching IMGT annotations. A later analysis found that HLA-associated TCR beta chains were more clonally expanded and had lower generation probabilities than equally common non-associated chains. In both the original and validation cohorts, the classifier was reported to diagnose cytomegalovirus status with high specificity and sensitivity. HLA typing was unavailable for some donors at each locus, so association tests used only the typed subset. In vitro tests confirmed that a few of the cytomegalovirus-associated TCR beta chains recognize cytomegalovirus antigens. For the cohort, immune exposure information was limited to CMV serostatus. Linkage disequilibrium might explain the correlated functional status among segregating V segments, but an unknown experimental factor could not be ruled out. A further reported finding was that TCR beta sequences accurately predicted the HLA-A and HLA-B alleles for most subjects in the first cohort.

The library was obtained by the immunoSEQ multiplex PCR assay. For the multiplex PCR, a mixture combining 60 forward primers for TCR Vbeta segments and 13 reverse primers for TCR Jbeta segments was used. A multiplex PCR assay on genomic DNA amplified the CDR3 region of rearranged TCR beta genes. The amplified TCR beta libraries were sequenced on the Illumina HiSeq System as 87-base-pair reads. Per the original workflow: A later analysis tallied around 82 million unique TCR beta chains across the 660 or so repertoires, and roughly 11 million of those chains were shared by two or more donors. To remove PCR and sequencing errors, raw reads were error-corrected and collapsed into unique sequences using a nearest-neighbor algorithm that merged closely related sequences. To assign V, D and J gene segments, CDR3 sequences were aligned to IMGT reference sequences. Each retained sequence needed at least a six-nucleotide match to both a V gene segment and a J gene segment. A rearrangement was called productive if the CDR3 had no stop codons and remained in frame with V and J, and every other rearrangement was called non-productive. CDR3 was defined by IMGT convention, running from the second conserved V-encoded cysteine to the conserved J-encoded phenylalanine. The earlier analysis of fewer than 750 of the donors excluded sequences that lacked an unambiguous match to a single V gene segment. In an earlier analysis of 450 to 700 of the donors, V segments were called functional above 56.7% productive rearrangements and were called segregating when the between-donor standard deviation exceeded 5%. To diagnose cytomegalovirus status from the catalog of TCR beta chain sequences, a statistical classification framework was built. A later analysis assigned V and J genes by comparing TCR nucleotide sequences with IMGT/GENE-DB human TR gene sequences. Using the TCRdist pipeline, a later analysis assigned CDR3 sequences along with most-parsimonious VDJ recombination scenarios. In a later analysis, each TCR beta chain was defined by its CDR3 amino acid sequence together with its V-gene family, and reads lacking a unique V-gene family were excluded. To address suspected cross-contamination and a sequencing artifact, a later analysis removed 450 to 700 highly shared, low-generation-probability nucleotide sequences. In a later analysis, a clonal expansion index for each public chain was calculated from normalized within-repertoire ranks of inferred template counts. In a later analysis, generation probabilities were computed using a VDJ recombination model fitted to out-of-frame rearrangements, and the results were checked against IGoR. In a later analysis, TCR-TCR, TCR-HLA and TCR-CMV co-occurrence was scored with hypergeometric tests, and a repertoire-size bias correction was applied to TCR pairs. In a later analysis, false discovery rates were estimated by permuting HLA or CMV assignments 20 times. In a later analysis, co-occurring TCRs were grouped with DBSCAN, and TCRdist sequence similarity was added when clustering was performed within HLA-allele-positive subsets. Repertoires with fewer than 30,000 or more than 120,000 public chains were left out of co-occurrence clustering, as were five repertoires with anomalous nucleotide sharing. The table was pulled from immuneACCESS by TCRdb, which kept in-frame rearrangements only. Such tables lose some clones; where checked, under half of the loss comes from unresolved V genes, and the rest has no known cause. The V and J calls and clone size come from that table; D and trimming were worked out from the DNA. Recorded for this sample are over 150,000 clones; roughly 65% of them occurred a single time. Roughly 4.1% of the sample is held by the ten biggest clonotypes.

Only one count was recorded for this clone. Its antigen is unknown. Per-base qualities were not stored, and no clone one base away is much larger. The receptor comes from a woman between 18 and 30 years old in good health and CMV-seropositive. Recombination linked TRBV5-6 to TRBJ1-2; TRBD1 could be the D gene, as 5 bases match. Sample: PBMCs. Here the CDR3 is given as CASSLDQGDYGYTF. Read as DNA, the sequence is TGTGCCAGCAGCTTGGACCAAGGGGACTATGGCTACACCTTC.